This passage covers 12 T cell receptor beta chains from one sample sequenced in a study of blood T cell repertoires in COVID-19. Sequencing used immunoSEQ multiplex PCR; TCRdb keeps in-frame clones, though not all of them. This sample has 100,000 to 120,000 clones; over 60% occur once, and the top ten carry roughly 3.8%. The specimen was peripheral blood. These receptors were obtained from a woman at least 80 years old with acute or convalescent COVID-19.

The gene calls are TRBV3-1 (or the pseudogene TRBV3-2) and TRBJ2-2; possible D gene TRBD1, 5 bases. The V end lost 1 base, the J end lost 2 bases, and 11 bases lay between the germline ends. The CDR3 has 16 amino acids. Germline V lookup: CDR1 LGHDT, CDR2 YNNKEL (reference sequence). CDR3 protein: CASSQGVQVNTGELFF. As DNA, the CDR3 is TGTGCCAGCAGCCAAGGGGTACAGGTTAACACCGGGGAGCTGTTTTTT.

The chain joins TRBV12-3 or TRBV12-4 to TRBJ1-1; 7 bases agree with TRBD1. J lost 11 bases, V lost 5 bases, and 11 bases had no gene match. The CDR3 spans 13 residues. CDR3 protein: CASSPRQGWRAFF. CDR3 bases: TGTGCCAGCAGTCCAAGACAGGGTTGGCGTGCTTTCTTT.

The chain combines TRBV3-1 (or the pseudogene TRBV3-2) with TRBJ2-1, with 8 bases fitting TRBD2. There are 18 residues in the CDR3. Germline V gene lookup returns CDR1 LGHDT and CDR2 YNNKEL (reference sequence). With V trimmed by 1 base and J by 7 bases, 15 bases remained unmatched. DNA for the CDR3: TGTGCCAGCAGCCAAGTGGGGGCGGGAGCGGGAGTTGGGAATGAGCAGTTCTTC. Its protein is CASSQVGAGAGVGNEQFF.

This clone was picked up a small number of times. At one of its ends the junction is not consistent with the germline gene, which may arise from a read error. The chain has TRBV19 and TRBJ1-2, with a possible D match to TRBD1 (5 bases). The CDR3 runs to 12 residues. Germline V CDR1 and CDR2: LNHDA, SQIVND (reference sequence). The CDR3 sequence is CASKDTGHKESF. CDR3 nucleotides: TGTGCCAGTAAGGATACTGGACATAAGGAAAGTTTC.

The chain recombines TRBV5-5 with TRBJ2-7, with a possible D match to TRBD1 (6 bases). V lost 4 bases and J lost 1, with 9 bases in between. The germline CDR1 and CDR2 sequences are SGHKS and YYEKEE (reference sequence). CDR3 length equals 13 residues. CDR3 DNA sequence: TGTGCCAGCAGCCGAGGGGGTTCCTACGAGCAGTACTTC. Protein sequence: CASSRGGSYEQYF.

The chain is built from TRBV18 and TRBJ1-4, with 10 bases lining up with TRBD1. The trim removed 6 bases at V and 5 bases at J, leaving 9 bases unmatched. CDR1 is KGHSH, CDR2 LQKENI, per germline. The CDR3 is 16 residues long. CDR3 nucleotide sequence: TGTGCCAGCTCCCCGGACAGGGGGGGCGAAAATGAAAAACTGTTTTTT. It encodes CASSPDRGGENEKLFF.

The chain links TRBV7-9 to TRBJ2-3; tentative D call: TRBD2 (6 bases). Germline V gene data show CDR1 as SEHNR and CDR2 as FQNEAQ (reference sequence). The V end lost 4 bases, the J end lost 0 bases, and 8 bases lay between the germline ends. The CDR3 extends over 14 amino acids. CDR3 protein: CASSSLASTDTQYF. CDR3 nucleotides: TGTGCCAGCAGCTCACTAGCTAGCACAGATACGCAGTATTTT. Full variable domain (remainder filled in from reference TRBV7-9 and TRBJ2-3): DTGVSQNPRHKITKRGQNVTFRCDPISEHNRLYWYRQTLGQGPEFLTYFQNEAQLEKSRLLSDRFSAERPKGSFSTLEIQRTEQGDSAMYLCASSSLASTDTQYFGPGTRLTVL.

The chain combines TRBV27 with TRBJ1-5; tentative D call: TRBD1 (5 bases). V lost 5 bases and J 3 bases, leaving 11 bases between the germline ends. The germline V gene encodes CDR1 MNHEY and CDR2 SMNVEV (reference sequence). This CDR3 is built from 14 residues. The CDR3 nucleotides are TGTGCCAGCAGTCGGAGGGGAATCAATCAGCCCCAGCATTTT. It is translated as CASSRRGINQPQHF.

This clone occurred once. This rearrangement joins TRBV18 to TRBJ2-7; D unclear. Germline V gene data show CDR1 as KGHSH and CDR2 as LQKENI. V gave up 2 bases and J gave up 0 bases, with 11 bases separating them. CDR3 length equals 15 residues. The CDR3 DNA reads TGTGCCAGCTCACCAAGTAGTCGGAGCTCCTACGAGCAGTACTTC. Its protein is CASSPSSRSSYEQYF.

This clone showed up just a few times. The V gene is TRBV5-1, the J gene TRBJ2-4; 8 bases match TRBD1. Germline lookup yields CDR1 SGHRS and CDR2 YFSETQ. The CDR3 loop spans 17 amino acids. V trimming: 1 base; J trimming: 7 bases; junction bases outside the gene matches: 13. CDR3 loop: CASSLSLAGGASNIQYF. CDR3 sequence (DNA): TGCGCCAGCAGCTTGTCGCTCGCAGGGGGCGCTTCCAACATTCAGTACTTC.

The chain combines TRBV6-5 with TRBJ1-1; possible D gene TRBD1, 5 bases. V lost 4 bases, J lost 5 bases, and 17 bases lay in between. CDR1 MNHEY and CDR2 SVGAGI come from the germline V gene. The CDR3 runs 15 residues. CDR3 sequence reads: CASSSNTGIRTEAFF. CDR3 in DNA: TGTGCCAGCAGTTCGAACACAGGAATTAGGACTGAAGCTTTCTTT.

In this sample, this clone turned up once. V and J are TRBV28 and TRBJ2-7; a possible D gene is TRBD2 (6 bases). Per the germline V gene, CDR1 is MDHEN and CDR2 is SYDVKM. V lost 6 bases and J lost 6, with 18 bases in between. CDR3 length equals 14 residues. CDR3 nucleotide sequence: TGTGCCAGCAGAGGGCTAGCGACCGTGATCGAGCAGTACTTC. This translates into CASRGLATVIEQYF.